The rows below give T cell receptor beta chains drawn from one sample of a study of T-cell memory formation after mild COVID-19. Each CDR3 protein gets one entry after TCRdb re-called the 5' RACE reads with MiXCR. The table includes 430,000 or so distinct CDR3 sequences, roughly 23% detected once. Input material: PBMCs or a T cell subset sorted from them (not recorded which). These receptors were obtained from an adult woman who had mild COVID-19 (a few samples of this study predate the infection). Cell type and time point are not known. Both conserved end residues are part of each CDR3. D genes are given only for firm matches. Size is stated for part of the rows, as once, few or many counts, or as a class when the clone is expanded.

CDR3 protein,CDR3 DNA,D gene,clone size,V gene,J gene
CASSPFSGGKNIQYF,TGTGCCAGCAGCCCCTTTTCTGGGGGAAAGAACATTCAGTACTTC,-,few,TRBV9,TRBJ2-4
CASSYSTGTGRHEQYF,TGTGCCAGCAGTTACTCCACCGGGACAGGGAGGCACGAGCAGTACTTC,TRBD1,few,TRBV6-5,TRBJ2-7
CASSTGTGGEAFF,TGTGCCAGCAGCACCGGGACAGGGGGGGAAGCTTTCTTT,TRBD1,-,TRBV7-2,TRBJ1-1
CAISERTGNYEQYF,TGTGCCATCAGTGAGCGAACAGGGAACTACGAGCAGTACTTC,-,-,TRBV10-3,TRBJ2-7
CAWSVRGYGYTF,TGTGCCTGGAGTGTACGAGGGTATGGCTACACCTTC,-,-,TRBV30,TRBJ1-2
CSARDKRQVYNSPLHF,TGCAGTGCTAGAGATAAGAGGCAGGTGTATAATTCACCCCTCCACTTT,-,few,TRBV20-1,TRBJ1-6
CASSLERFSGGEQYF,TGCGCCAGCAGCTTGGAAAGATTCAGCGGGGGCGAGCAGTACTTC,TRBD2,-,TRBV5-1,TRBJ2-7
CASSQDRHTHTDTQYF,TGCGCCAGCAGCCAAGATCGGCACACCCACACAGATACGCAGTATTTT,-,-,TRBV4-3,TRBJ2-3
CASSLIGVNTEAFF,TGTGCCAGCAGCTTAATCGGGGTGAACACTGAAGCTTTCTTT,-,-,TRBV7-3,TRBJ1-1
CASSLGGGWDTQYF,TGTGCCAGCAGCTTAGGAGGGGGCTGGGATACGCAGTATTTT,TRBD1,-,TRBV7-9,TRBJ2-3
CATSRDLSGGRELFF,TGTGCCACCAGCAGAGATCTTAGCGGGGGAAGGGAGCTGTTTTTT,TRBD2,few,TRBV15,TRBJ2-2
CASGASLYSYEQYF,TGCGCCAGCGGCGCCTCCCTATATTCCTACGAGCAGTACTTC,-,few,TRBV5-1,TRBJ2-7
CASSLSLSTLGSPGELFF,TGTGCCAGCAGCTTAAGCCTCTCGACTTTGGGAAGTCCCGGGGAGCTGTTTTTT,-,few,TRBV7-3,TRBJ2-2
CASSLPEGVKTQYF,TGTGCCAGCAGCCTTCCTGAAGGAGTGAAGACCCAGTACTTC,-,-,TRBV5-4,TRBJ2-5
CATSRDRAGTEAFF,TGTGCCACCAGCAGAGACAGGGCTGGGACTGAAGCTTTCTTT,-,-,TRBV15,TRBJ1-1
CASSIVDYEQFF,TGTGCCAGTAGTATAGTGGACTATGAGCAGTTCTTC,-,-,TRBV19,TRBJ2-1
CASSLAGPTQYF,TGTGCCAGCAGCTTGGCCGGCCCTACGCAGTATTTT,-,few,TRBV5-6,TRBJ2-3
CAWRAPGQGFRGYTF,TGTGCCTGGAGGGCCCCGGGACAGGGTTTTCGTGGCTACACCTTC,TRBD1,-,TRBV30,TRBJ1-2
CASSSGGTPSRDTQYF,TGCGCCAGCAGCTCCGGCGGGACTCCCTCCAGGGATACGCAGTATTTT,-,many,TRBV5-1,TRBJ2-3
CASSLESANTEAFF,TGTGCCAGCAGCTTAGAGTCGGCGAACACTGAAGCTTTCTTT,-,-,TRBV7-9,TRBJ1-1
CASSRPSGRRGDTQYF,TGTGCCAGCAGCAGACCTAGCGGGAGGCGAGGAGATACGCAGTATTTT,TRBD2,-,TRBV5-4,TRBJ2-3
CASSLGPHEQFF,TGTGCCAGCAGTTTAGGGCCTCATGAGCAGTTCTTC,-,-,TRBV27,TRBJ2-1
CASSVGSPGELFF,TGTGCCAGCAGCGTAGGTTCGCCCGGGGAGCTGTTTTTT,-,few,TRBV9,TRBJ2-2
CASSLTPGALNEQFF,TGTGCCAGCAGCTTGACTCCGGGGGCCCTAAATGAGCAGTTCTTC,-,few,TRBV5-4,TRBJ2-1
CASSSGQLSTYEQYF,TGCGCCAGCAGCTCGGGACAGCTTTCAACCTACGAGCAGTACTTC,TRBD1,few,TRBV5-1,TRBJ2-7
CASSYIPGDQWEQYF,TGTGCCAGCAGTTACATCCCCGGGGACCAGTGGGAGCAGTACTTC,-,-,TRBV6-2/TRBV6-3,TRBJ2-7
CASSGGWLTGPSYNEQFF,TGTGCCAGCAGCGGGGGCTGGCTCACGGGACCATCCTACAATGAGCAGTTCTTC,-,-,TRBV13,TRBJ2-1
CSASESEYGYTF,TGCAGTGCTAGTGAAAGTGAATATGGCTACACCTTC,-,-,TRBV20-1,TRBJ1-2
CSVGRENTGELFF,TGCAGCGTTGGACGGGAGAACACCGGGGAGCTGTTTTTT,-,-,TRBV29-1,TRBJ2-2
CSVENRMGSFNYGYTF,TGCAGCGTTGAAAACCGAATGGGGTCCTTCAACTATGGCTACACCTTC,-,few,TRBV29-1,TRBJ1-2
CASSGEVNTGELFF,TGTGCCAGCAGTGGGGAAGTGAACACCGGGGAGCTGTTTTTT,-,-,TRBV6-1,TRBJ2-2
CASSYTARGAAYEQYF,TGTGCCAGCAGTTACACGGCGAGAGGGGCCGCCTACGAGCAGTACTTC,-,few,TRBV6-5,TRBJ2-7
CASSYRSSSTDTQYF,TGTGCCAGCAGTTACCGGAGTTCTAGCACAGATACGCAGTATTTT,-,-,TRBV6-2/TRBV6-3,TRBJ2-3
CASTSAIYEQYF,TGTGCCAGCACATCTGCGATCTACGAGCAGTACTTC,-,-,TRBV28,TRBJ2-7
CATSRLQGPPEAFF,TGTGCCACCAGCAGGTTACAGGGGCCCCCGGAAGCTTTCTTT,TRBD1,-,TRBV15,TRBJ1-1
CASSVEDSQETQYF,TGTGCCAGCAGCGTAGAAGACAGCCAAGAGACCCAGTACTTC,-,-,TRBV9,TRBJ2-5
CASRLTSGASYEQYF,TGCGCCAGCAGGTTGACTAGCGGGGCTTCCTACGAGCAGTACTTC,TRBD2,-,TRBV5-1,TRBJ2-7
CAWRGTGWGEAFF,TGTGCCTGGAGGGGGACAGGATGGGGTGAAGCTTTCTTT,TRBD1,few,TRBV30,TRBJ1-1
CASLAQGGNTEAFF,TGTGCCAGCCTTGCTCAGGGCGGGAACACTGAAGCTTTCTTT,-,few,TRBV4-2,TRBJ1-1
CASSQPGTGIYEQYF,TGCGCCAGCAGCCAACCCGGGACAGGGATTTACGAGCAGTACTTC,TRBD1,-,TRBV4-1,TRBJ2-7
CASSPLGGSEQYF,TGTGCCAGCAGCCCGTTAGGGGGGTCCGAGCAGTACTTC,-,few,TRBV7-8,TRBJ2-7